The TCR beta chain under discussion was sequenced for a study of graft-versus-host responses after intestinal transplantation (dated by TCRdb to about 2021). Context from the whole study: The transplants that recipients got were multivisceral, liver-intestinal, or isolated intestinal. All recipients received anti-thymocyte globulin induction followed by maintenance tacrolimus and steroids for approximately 3 years. After intestinal transplantation, graft-versus-host and host-versus-graft alloreactive T cell clones were followed in the graft, circulation and bone marrow using bulk TCR-beta CDR3 sequencing. To identify alloreactive clones, pre-transplant mixed lymphocyte reaction products were sequenced and compared with unstimulated pre-transplant donor and recipient T cells. The cohort enrolled about two dozen intestinal transplant recipients, one of whom was a retransplant, and 3 patients without pretransplant specimens were excluded. Donor T cell macrochimerism was defined as a peak of at least 4% donor T cells among recipient peripheral blood mononuclear cells. Samples from three later patients were sequenced in-house on an Illumina MiSeq with MiXCR processing rather than by the commercial service. The research as a whole found: GvH clones turned up in recipient bone marrow, with some appearing earlier in ileal mucosa or blood, a pattern consistent with an intestinal mucosal origin. In patients with donor T cell macrochimerism, the allografts had high GvH to HvG T cell clonal ratios. The conclusions were limited by the relatively low number and heterogeneity of the intestinal transplant patients. Early after transplant, peak levels of circulating GvH clones were associated with declines in HvG clones.

The library was built by means of the immunoSEQ multiplex PCR assay. High-throughput TCR-beta CDR3 sequencing of genomic DNA from most patients was performed by Adaptive Biotechnologies. The authors' analysis ran thus. Adaptive's ImmunoSEQ software was the source of the TCR sequencing data for 15 to 20 patients, while three other patients were processed with MiXCR and VDJtools. Because the origin of CDR3 nucleotide sequences shared between donor and recipient could not be assigned, those sequences were removed. Alloreactive clones required at least 2-fold expansion over unstimulated cells and minimum CFSE-low frequency of 0.002% (template counts) or 0.001% (read counts). Clones detected in sequenced pre-transplant spleen, lymph node, or MLR CFSE-low populations of the donor or recipient were defined as mappable. The cumulative frequency of alloreactive clones was calculated as a percentage of all sequences, weighted by copy number. The source is immuneACCESS, and TCRdb retained only in-frame sequences with V and J called. Part of the clones is not carried over; for the studies checked, unresolved V genes explain less than half of this, and the remainder is unexplained. The D gene and trimming were derived from the DNA, and the V and J assignments and clone size from that table. The sample profile shows more than 20,000 clones; around 92% of them were found once. Roughly two fifths of the sample rests with the top ten.

In the first month after transplant, blood samples were collected up to 4 times, and after that at least monthly when available. The germline V gene (reference sequence) yields SEHNR for CDR1 and FQNEAQ for CDR2. The CDR3 sequence holds 14 residues, the cysteine and phenylalanine included. Here the CDR3 DNA is all that survives: 42 bases in frame from base 1. Ends trimmed: V by 4 bases, J by 3 bases; bases unmatched to a gene: 2. This clone appeared a single time. No antigen is known for it. Base qualities are not provided; no much larger clone lies one nucleotide away. The chain is encoded by TRBV7-9 joined to TRBJ2-7; 11 bases in between match TRBD1. The specimen comprised PBMCs, sampled roughly 260 days after intestinal transplant. This TCR came from a human patient who received an intestinal transplant, so some T cells may come from the graft donor. The CDR3 here reads CASSSDRGLYEQYF. The DNA sequence is given as TGTGCCAGCAGCTCGGACAGGGGGCTCTACGAGCAGTACTTC.